This TCR beta chain was sequenced in a study of identical twins. Findings of the study overall: Weaker excess twin sharing was seen among beta out-of-frame sequences. Alpha sequences that were out-of-frame and twin-shared showed an excess of low generation probability.

TCRdb independently ran MiXCR on the 5' RACE reads; one entry per CDR3 protein. The sample contains 520,000 or so distinct CDR3 sequences, under 25% of which appear only once. Comments on this clonotype: Its target is unknown.

This CDR3 has 14 residues. Germline V gene sequence: CDR1 SGHRS, CDR2 YFSETQ. V was clipped by 3 bases and J by 5 bases, with 14 bases between them. The same sample was also used in a study of T cells expressing NK-cell markers.

The material sequenced was CD4+ T cells sorted from blood. The chain is built from TRBV5-1 and TRBJ1-1; a weak D match, TRBD1 (5 bases). This TCR was sampled from a young woman in good health. The CDR3: CASSWDRGRTEAFF. The CDR3, as DNA: TGCGCCAGCAGCTGGGACCGGGGTAGGACTGAAGCTTTCTTT. Variable domain in full (rest from reference TRBV5-1 and TRBJ1-1): KAGVTQTPRYLIKTRGQQVTLSCSPISGHRSVSWYQQTPGQGLQFLFEYFSETQRNKGNFPGRFSGRQFSNSRSEMNVSTLELGDSALYLCASSWDRGRTEAFFGQGTRLTVV.